This entry concerns a single T cell receptor (beta chain). The antigen remains undetermined. Losses at the gene ends were 4 bases for V and 6 bases for J; bases not matched to a gene: 13. Germline values: CDR1 MNHEY, CDR2 SMNVEV (reference sequence). The CDR3 totals 16 residues. The sorted conventional CD4+ T cells were CD25-low and CD127-high, with genomic DNA sequenced. This entry belongs to a study of regulatory and conventional T cells in RAG deficiency. Study results and caveats: Shorter CDR3s in all patient subsets; >90% Treg-Tconv overlap in Omenn. Shannon entropy was markedly lower and Simpson indices higher in RAG-deficient patients than control T-cell subsets.

This table comes from immunoSEQ multiplex PCR, and its TCRdb copy is limited to in-frame clones, with some not included. Of approximately 48,000 clones in the sample, 85% to 90% were seen once. The sample was also linked to a second study, of regulatory T cells. From that second work: Primers: 52 TRBV forward and 13 TRBJ reverse. Regulatory T cells showed the strongest V-J pair restriction and V/J gene skewing among patient repertoires.

The sequence was obtained from a human donor in good health. J is TRBJ1-1 and V is TRBV27; 8 positions match TRBD1. Source material: CD4+ effector T cells sorted from blood. The CDR3 loop reads CASSSRPGQGSPEAFF. In DNA form, the CDR3 reads TGTGCCAGCAGTTCAAGACCCGGACAGGGTTCACCTGAAGCTTTCTTT.